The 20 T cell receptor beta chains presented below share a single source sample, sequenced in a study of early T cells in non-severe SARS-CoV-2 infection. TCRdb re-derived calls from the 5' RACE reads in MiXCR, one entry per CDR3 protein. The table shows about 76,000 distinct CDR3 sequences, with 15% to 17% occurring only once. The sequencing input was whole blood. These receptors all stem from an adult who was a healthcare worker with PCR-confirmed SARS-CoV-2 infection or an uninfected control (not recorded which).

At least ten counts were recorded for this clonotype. The CDR3 nucleotides are TGCGCCAGCAGCCTACGGACAGCGAGCTCCTACAATGAGCAGTTCTTC. It codes for CASSLRTASSYNEQFF. V gene TRBV4-1 combines with J gene TRBJ2-1, with D perhaps TRBD1 (6 bases). V lost 4 bases, J lost 0 bases, and 13 bases lay in between. The CDR3 is made up of 16 amino acids. Germline CDR1 MGHRA, CDR2 YSYEKL.

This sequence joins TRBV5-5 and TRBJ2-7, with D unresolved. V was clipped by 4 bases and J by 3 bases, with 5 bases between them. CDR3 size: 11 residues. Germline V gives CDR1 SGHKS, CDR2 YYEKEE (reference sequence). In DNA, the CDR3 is TGTGCCAGCAGCGTCCACTACGAGCAGTACTTC. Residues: CASSVHYEQYF.

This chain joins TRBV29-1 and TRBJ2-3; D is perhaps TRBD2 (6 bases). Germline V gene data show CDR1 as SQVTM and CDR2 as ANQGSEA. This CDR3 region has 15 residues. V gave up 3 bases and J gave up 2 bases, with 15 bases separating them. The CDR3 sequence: CSVDSRGANTDTQYF. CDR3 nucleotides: TGCAGCGTTGATTCTCGCGGGGCAAACACAGATACGCAGTATTTT.

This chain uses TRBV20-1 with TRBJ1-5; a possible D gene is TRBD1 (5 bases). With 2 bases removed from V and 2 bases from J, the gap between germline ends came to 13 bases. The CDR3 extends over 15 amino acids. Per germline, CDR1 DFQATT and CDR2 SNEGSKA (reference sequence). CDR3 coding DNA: TGCAGTGCTAGAAAGGCGGGGGGTCGCAATCAGCCCCAGCATTTT. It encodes CSARKAGGRNQPQHF.

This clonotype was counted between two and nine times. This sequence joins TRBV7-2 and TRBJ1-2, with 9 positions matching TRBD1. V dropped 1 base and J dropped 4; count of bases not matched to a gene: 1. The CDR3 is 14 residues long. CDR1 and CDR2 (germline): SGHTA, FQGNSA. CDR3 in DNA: TGTGCCAGCAGCTTAGGGGGACAGGGCTATGGCTACACCTTC. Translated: CASSLGGQGYGYTF.

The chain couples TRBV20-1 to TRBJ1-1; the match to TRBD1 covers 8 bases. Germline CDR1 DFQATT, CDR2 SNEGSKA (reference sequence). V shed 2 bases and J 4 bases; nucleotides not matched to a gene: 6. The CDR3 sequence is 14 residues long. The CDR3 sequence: CSARRGTGGTEAFF. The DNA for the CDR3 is TGCAGTGCTAGACGAGGGACAGGAGGCACTGAAGCTTTCTTT.

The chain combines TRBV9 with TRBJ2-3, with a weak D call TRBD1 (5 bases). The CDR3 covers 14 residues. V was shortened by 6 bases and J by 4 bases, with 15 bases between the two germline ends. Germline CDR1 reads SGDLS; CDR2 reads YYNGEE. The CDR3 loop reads CASTVGPRADTQYF. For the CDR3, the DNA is TGTGCCAGCACCGTGGGGCCACGTGCAGATACGCAGTATTTT.

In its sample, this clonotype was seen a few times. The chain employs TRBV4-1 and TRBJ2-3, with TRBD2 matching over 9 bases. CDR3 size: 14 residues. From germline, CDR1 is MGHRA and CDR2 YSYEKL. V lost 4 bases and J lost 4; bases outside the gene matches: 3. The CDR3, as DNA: TGCGCCAGCAGCCTCGGGACTAGCCCAGATACGCAGTATTTT. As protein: CASSLGTSPDTQYF.

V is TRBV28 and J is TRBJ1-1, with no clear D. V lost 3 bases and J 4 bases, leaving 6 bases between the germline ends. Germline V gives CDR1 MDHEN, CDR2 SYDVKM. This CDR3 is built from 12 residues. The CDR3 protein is CASSFPLTEAFF. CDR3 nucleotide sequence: TGTGCCAGCAGTTTCCCCCTCACTGAAGCTTTCTTT.

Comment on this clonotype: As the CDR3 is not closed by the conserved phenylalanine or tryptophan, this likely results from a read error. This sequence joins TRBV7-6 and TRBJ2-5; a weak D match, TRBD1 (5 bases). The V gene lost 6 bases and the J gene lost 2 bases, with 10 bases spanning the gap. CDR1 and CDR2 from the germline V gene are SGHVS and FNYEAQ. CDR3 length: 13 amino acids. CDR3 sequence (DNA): TGTGCCAGCAGTAGGGGCCGGCAAGAGACCCAGTACTCC. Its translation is CASSRGRQETQYS.

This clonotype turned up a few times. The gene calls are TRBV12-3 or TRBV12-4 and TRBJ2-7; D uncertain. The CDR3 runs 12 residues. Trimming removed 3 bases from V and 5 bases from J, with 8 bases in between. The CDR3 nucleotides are TGTGCCAGCAGTTTCGGACGAAACGAGCAGTACTTC. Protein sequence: CASSFGRNEQYF.

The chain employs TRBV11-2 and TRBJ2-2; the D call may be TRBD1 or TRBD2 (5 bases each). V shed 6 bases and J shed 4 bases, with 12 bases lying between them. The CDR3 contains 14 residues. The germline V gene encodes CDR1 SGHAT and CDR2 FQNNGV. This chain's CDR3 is CASRERGRTGELFF. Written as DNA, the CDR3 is TGTGCCAGCAGGGAACGGGGCCGCACCGGGGAGCTGTTTTTT.

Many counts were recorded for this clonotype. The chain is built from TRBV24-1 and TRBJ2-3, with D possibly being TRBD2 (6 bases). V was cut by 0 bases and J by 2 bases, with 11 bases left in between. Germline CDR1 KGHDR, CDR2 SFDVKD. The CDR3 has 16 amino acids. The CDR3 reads CATSDLRLDYTDTQYF. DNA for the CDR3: TGTGCCACCAGTGATTTGCGCCTGGACTACACAGATACGCAGTATTTT.

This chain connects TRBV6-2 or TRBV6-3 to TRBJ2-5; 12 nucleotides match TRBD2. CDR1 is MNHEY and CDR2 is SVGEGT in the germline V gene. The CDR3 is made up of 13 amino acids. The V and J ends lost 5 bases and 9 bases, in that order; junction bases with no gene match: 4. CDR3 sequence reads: CASSPGLAGPQYF. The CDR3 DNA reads TGTGCCAGCAGTCCCGGACTAGCGGGGCCCCAGTACTTC.

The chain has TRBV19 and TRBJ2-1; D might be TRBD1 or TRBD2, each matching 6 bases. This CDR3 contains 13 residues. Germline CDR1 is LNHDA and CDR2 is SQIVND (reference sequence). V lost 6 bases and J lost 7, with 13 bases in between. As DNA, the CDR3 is TGTGCCAGTAGCGGGGGCCGACGGAATGAGCAGTTCTTC. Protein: CASSGGRRNEQFF. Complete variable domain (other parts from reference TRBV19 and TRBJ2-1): DGGITQSPKYLFRKEGQNVTLSCEQNLNHDAMYWYRQDPGQGLRLIYYSQIVNDFQKGDIAEGYSVSREKKESFPLTVTSAQKNPTAFYLCASSGGRRNEQFFGPGTRLTVL.

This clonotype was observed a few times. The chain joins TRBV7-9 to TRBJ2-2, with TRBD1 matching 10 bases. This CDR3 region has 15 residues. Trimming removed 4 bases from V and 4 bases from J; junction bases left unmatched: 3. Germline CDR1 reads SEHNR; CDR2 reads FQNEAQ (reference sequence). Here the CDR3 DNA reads TGTGCCAGCAGCTGGGGACAGGGGCGCACCGGGGAGCTGTTTTTT. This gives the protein CASSWGQGRTGELFF.

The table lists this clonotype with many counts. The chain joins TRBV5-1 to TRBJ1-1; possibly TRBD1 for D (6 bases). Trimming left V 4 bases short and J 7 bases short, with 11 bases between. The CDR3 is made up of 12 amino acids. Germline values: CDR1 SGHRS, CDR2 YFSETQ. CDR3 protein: CASSPDSHEAFF. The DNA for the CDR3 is TGCGCCAGCAGCCCGGACAGCCATGAAGCTTTCTTT.

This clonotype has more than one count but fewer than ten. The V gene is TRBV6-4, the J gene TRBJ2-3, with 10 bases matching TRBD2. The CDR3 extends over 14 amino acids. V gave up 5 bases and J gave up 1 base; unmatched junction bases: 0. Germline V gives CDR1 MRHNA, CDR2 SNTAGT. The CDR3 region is CASSTSGGTDTQYF. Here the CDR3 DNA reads TGTGCCAGCAGTACTAGCGGGGGCACAGATACGCAGTATTTT.

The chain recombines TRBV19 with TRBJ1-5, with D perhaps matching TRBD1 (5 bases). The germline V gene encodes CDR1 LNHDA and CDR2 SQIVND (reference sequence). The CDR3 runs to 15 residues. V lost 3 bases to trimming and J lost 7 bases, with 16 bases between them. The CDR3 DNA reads TGTGCCAGTAGTATGGAGTTGACAGATCTCCAGCCCCAGCATTTT. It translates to CASSMELTDLQPQHF.

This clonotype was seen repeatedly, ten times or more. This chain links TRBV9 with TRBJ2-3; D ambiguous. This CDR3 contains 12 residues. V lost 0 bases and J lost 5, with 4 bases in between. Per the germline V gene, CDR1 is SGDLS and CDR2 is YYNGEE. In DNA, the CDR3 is TGTGCCAGCAGCGTAGAGGGAGATACGCAGTATTTT. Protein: CASSVEGDTQYF.